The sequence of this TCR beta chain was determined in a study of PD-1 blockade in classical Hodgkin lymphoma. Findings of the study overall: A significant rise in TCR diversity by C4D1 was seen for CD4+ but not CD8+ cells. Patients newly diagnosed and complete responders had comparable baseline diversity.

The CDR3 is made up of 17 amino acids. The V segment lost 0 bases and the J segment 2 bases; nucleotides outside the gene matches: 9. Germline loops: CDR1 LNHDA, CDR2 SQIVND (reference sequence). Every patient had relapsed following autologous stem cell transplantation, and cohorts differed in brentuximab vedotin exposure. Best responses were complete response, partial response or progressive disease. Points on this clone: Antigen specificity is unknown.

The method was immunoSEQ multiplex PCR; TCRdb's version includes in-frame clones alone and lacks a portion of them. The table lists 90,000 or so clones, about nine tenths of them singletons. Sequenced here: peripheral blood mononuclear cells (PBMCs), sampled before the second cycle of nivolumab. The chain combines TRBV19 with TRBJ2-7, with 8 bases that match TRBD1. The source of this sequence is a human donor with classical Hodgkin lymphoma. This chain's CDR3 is CASSIDHRTGYTYEQYF. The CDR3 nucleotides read TGTGCCAGTAGTATAGATCATAGGACAGGGTATACCTACGAGCAGTACTTC.